This is a list of T cell receptor beta chains from one sample in a study of early T cells in non-severe SARS-CoV-2 infection. TCRdb re-analysed the 5' RACE reads in MiXCR, keeping a single row per CDR3 protein. The sample has around 27,000 distinct CDR3 sequences, 6.6% seen once. Sequencing was performed on whole blood. Receptors were obtained from an adult who was a healthcare worker with PCR-confirmed SARS-CoV-2 infection or an uninfected control (not recorded which). CDR3s include the opening cysteine and the closing phenylalanine or tryptophan. Each record gives: D gene, clone size, CDR3 length, V gene, J gene, CDR3 protein, CDR3 DNA. D genes are given only for firm matches. A clone size is listed for some rows: how often the clone was seen (once, few, many), or a class if it is expanded.

.	.	15	TRBV18	TRBJ1-2	CASLPLRGGSYGYTF	TGTGCCAGTCTCCCCCTGAGGGGGGGCAGCTATGGCTACACCTTC
.	many	12	TRBV10-3	TRBJ2-7	CAISNPGYEQYF	TGTGCCATCAGTAACCCTGGGTACGAGCAGTACTTC
.	many	14	TRBV6-5	TRBJ2-6	CASNSHSGANVLTF	TGTGCCAGCAACAGCCACTCTGGGGCCAACGTCCTGACTTTC
TRBD1	many	13	TRBV29-1	TRBJ2-2	CSADRGRTGELFF	TGCAGCGCCGACAGGGGCCGCACCGGGGAGCTGTTTTTT
.	many	13	TRBV3-1	TRBJ1-3	CASSQSEGYTIYF	TGTGCCAGCAGCCAATCTGAAGGGTACACCATATATTTT
.	many	14	TRBV30	TRBJ2-7	CASSRGRASYEQYF	TGTGCCTCATCTAGGGGGAGGGCCTCCTACGAGCAGTACTTC
TRBD2	many	14	TRBV5-1	TRBJ2-7	CASRPGLPDYEQYF	TGCGCCAGCAGACCGGGACTACCCGACTACGAGCAGTACTTC
.	many	11	TRBV6-5	TRBJ2-7	CASTPDGEQYF	TGTGCCAGCACGCCCGATGGCGAGCAGTACTTC
TRBD2	many	16	TRBV12-3/TRBV12-4	TRBJ2-2	CASSPGLAIHTGELFF	TGTGCCAGCAGTCCGGGACTAGCGATCCACACCGGGGAGCTGTTTTTT
TRBD2	.	14	TRBV20-1	TRBJ2-3	CSARHSGGADTQYF	TGCAGTGCTCGCCATAGCGGGGGGGCAGATACGCAGTATTTT
TRBD1	few	15	TRBV7-6	TRBJ2-5	CASSLGTGFEETQYF	TGTGCCAGCAGCTTAGGGACAGGGTTTGAGGAGACCCAGTACTTC
TRBD2	many	17	TRBV20-1	TRBJ2-1	CSARVLLAGALYNEQFF	TGCAGTGCTAGGGTCCTCTTAGCGGGAGCTCTTTACAATGAGCAGTTCTTC
TRBD2	many	15	TRBV6-2/TRBV6-3	TRBJ2-7	CASSFWTSGSYEQYF	TGTGCCAGCAGTTTCTGGACTAGCGGTTCCTACGAGCAGTACTTC